The 4 T cell receptor beta chains in this list originate from one sample, sequenced in a study of blood T cell repertoires in COVID-19. TCRdb's table, derived via immunoSEQ multiplex PCR, lists solely in-frame clones and lacks some. The data contain some 74,000 clones, 60% to 80% of them singletons. The specimen was peripheral blood. The receptor set was obtained from a man between 65 and 85 years old with active or convalescent COVID-19.

J is TRBJ2-5 and V is TRBV3-1 (or the pseudogene TRBV3-2); 7 bases fit TRBD1. Germline V gives CDR1 LGHDT, CDR2 YNNKEL (reference sequence). V shed 2 bases and J 4 bases; nucleotides not matched to a gene: 10. There are 16 residues in the CDR3. In DNA, the CDR3 is TGTGCCAGCAGCCAAAGTACAGGGGCGGCGGGAGAGACCCAGTACTTC. It is translated as CASSQSTGAAGETQYF.

This rearrangement joins TRBV27 to TRBJ2-1; 7 bases are shared with TRBD1. From germline, CDR1 is MNHEY and CDR2 SMNVEV (reference sequence). There are 16 residues in the CDR3. Trimming removed 5 bases from V and 0 bases from J; junction bases left unmatched: 7. In DNA form, the CDR3 reads TGTGCCAGCAGTCCCAAGGGACAGAGCTCCTACAATGAGCAGTTCTTC. Amino acids: CASSPKGQSSYNEQFF.

The chain joins TRBV28 to TRBJ1-6, with a tentative D call TRBD1 (5 bases). The CDR3 spans 13 residues. Germline CDR1 is MDHEN and CDR2 is SYDVKM. The germline V and J ends were trimmed by 7 bases and 7 bases, with 11 bases remaining between them. CDR3 nucleotides: TGTGCCAGCAAGCGGGACGGCAATTCACCCCTCCACTTT. Amino acids: CASKRDGNSPLHF.

This chain joins TRBV6-4 and TRBJ2-1; 10 nucleotides agree with TRBD2. V gave up 4 bases and J gave up 9 bases; unmatched junction bases: 6. The CDR3 has 14 amino acids. Germline V gene lookup returns CDR1 MRHNA and CDR2 SNTAGT. The CDR3 sequence is CASSVQAGGGEQFF. DNA of the CDR3: TGTGCCAGCAGTGTTCAAGCGGGAGGGGGTGAGCAGTTCTTC.